The 8 T cell receptor beta chains reported below all come from one sample, sequenced in a study of T cell responses to AZD1222 COVID-19 vaccine. Assay: immunoSEQ multiplex PCR; the TCRdb copy retains only in-frame clones and omits some. The table lists some 100,000 clones, about 83% of them singletons, with around 10% in the top ten. The input for sequencing was peripheral blood, taken on day 0 of AZD1222 vaccination. The receptors stem from an adult in good health.

The chain employs TRBV20-1 and TRBJ2-3; 8 bases align to TRBD2. CDR1 is DFQATT and CDR2 is SNEGSKA in the germline V gene (reference sequence). Trimming removed 3 bases from V and 0 bases from J; junction bases left unmatched: 2. The CDR3 has 14 amino acids. The CDR3 coding sequence is TGCAGTGCTAGTCCTAGCGGGAGCACAGATACGCAGTATTTT. Translating gives CSASPSGSTDTQYF.

This clone was recorded only once. The rearrangement links TRBV7-8 to TRBJ2-1; 9 bases map to TRBD2. Germline CDR1 reads SGHVS; CDR2 reads FQNEAQ. J gave up 4 bases and V 6 bases, and 10 bases lay outside the gene matches. The CDR3 is 16 residues long. CDR3 region: CASSSSAGGGYNEQFF. CDR3 DNA: TGTGCCAGCAGTTCATCAGCGGGAGGAGGGTACAATGAGCAGTTCTTC.

In its sample, this clone was seen once. The chain is built from TRBV5-6 and TRBJ2-7; no reliable D call. V was cut by 1 base and J by 4 bases, with 9 bases left in between. Germline V gene lookup returns CDR1 SGHDT and CDR2 YYEEEE. The CDR3 contains 13 residues. The CDR3 protein is CASSLLLSYEQYF. Written as DNA, the CDR3 is TGTGCCAGCAGCTTGTTGCTTTCATACGAGCAGTACTTC.

The rearrangement links TRBV10-3 to TRBJ1-5; maybe TRBD1 (5 bases). Germline-derived CDR1 and CDR2 are ENHRY and SYGVKD. Trimming cost V 6 bases and J 4 bases, with 19 bases left between them. The CDR3 has 16 amino acids. CDR3 sequence: CAISAGGATGNQPQHF. The CDR3 DNA sequence: TGTGCCATCAGCGCCGGCGGAGCAACAGGTAATCAGCCCCAGCATTTT.

V gene TRBV24-1 combines with J gene TRBJ2-2; TRBD2 matches at 7 bases. The CDR3 consists of 16 residues. Trimming cost V 3 bases and J 4 bases; bases outside gene matches: 7. Germline lookup yields CDR1 KGHDR and CDR2 SFDVKD. The CDR3 sequence: CATSDVMGGSTGELFF. CDR3 nucleotide sequence: TGTGCCACCAGTGATGTAATGGGGGGGAGCACCGGGGAGCTGTTTTTT.

The rearrangement uses TRBV28 and TRBJ2-1, with 11 bases lining up with TRBD2. This CDR3 has 16 amino acids. Trimming cost V 2 bases and J 2 bases; bases outside gene matches: 2. CDR1 and CDR2 from the germline V gene are MDHEN and SYDVKM. CDR3 DNA sequence: TGTGCCAGCAGTTTACTAGCGGGAGGCACCTACAATGAGCAGTTCTTC. It yields the protein CASSLLAGGTYNEQFF.

This sequence joins TRBV28 and TRBJ1-1; 9 bases align to TRBD1. The CDR3 has 15 residues. Germline V gives CDR1 MDHEN, CDR2 SYDVKM. V trimming: 4 bases; J trimming: 5 bases; junction bases outside the gene matches: 8. The CDR3 nucleotides are TGTGCCAGCAGTTCAATTGACAGGGGGGGAACTGAAGCTTTCTTT. Protein: CASSSIDRGGTEAFF.

Only one count was recorded for this clone. The rearrangement uses TRBV2 and TRBJ2-1, with D possibly being TRBD2 (5 bases). V lost 11 bases and J 0 bases, leaving 14 bases between the germline ends. The CDR3 runs 14 residues. Germline V gives CDR1 SNHLY, CDR2 FYNNEI. The DNA of the CDR3 is TGTGCCGGTAGAATGGGGAGCTCCTACAATGAGCAGTTCTTC. Its translation: CAGRMGSSYNEQFF.